This T cell receptor (beta chain) was sequenced in a study of T cells in Graves' hyperthyroidism and ophthalmopathy. Overall study: At initial diagnosis, before any treatment had begun, peripheral blood was obtained.

Using RNA transcripts as the source, TCR beta CDR3 regions were amplified. The primer set for the first-round RT-PCR of the TCR CDR3 was HTBI. MiXCR, run by TCRdb on the multiplex PCR reads, gives a single entry per CDR3 protein. The data contain around 250,000 distinct CDR3 sequences, roughly 15% of them seen just once; the ten biggest clones take up 10% to 15%. The V end was cut by 1 base, the J end by 1 base, with 11 bases between. The CDR3 has 15 amino acids. Germline V lookup: CDR1 LGHDT, CDR2 YNNKEL (reference sequence). This clonotype has a count of ten or more. J is TRBJ2-7 and V is TRBV3-1; no definite D call. The sequencing input was blood. This clonotype originated in a woman in her 40s with Graves' hyperthyroidism that later progressed to Graves' ophthalmopathy. The chain's CDR3 is CASSQAAASSYEQYF. In DNA form, the CDR3 reads TGTGCCAGCAGCCAAGCGGCAGCGAGTTCCTACGAGCAGTACTTC.